Presented here are 10 T cell receptor beta chains from one specimen sequenced in a study of regulatory T cells in long-lasting Graves disease (TCRdb year 2021). Explained via the paper, the time point label denotes: persistent/refractory GD, antithyroid drugs over 5 years with positive TRAb. For both TCR sequencing and RNA sequencing, RNA was extracted from PBMCs in TRIzol. Library preparation was by multiplex PCR. Sequencing took place on an Illumina HiSeq 4000. TCR beta libraries were built with iRepertoire HTBI primers and Arm-PCR amplification of CDR3 regions. Clones were called with MiXCR by TCRdb after fastp trimmed the public reads at Q25, and only in-frame beta chains were retained. When rows share a CDR3 protein, they turn into one entry using the most common DNA and genes. The sample table contains about 450,000 distinct CDR3 sequences; only one count was recorded for 20% to 25% of them. The ten top clones hold 26% of the sample.

The sample consisted of peripheral blood mononuclear cells (PBMCs), taken when the disease was refractory, from a patient treated with antithyroid drugs. Receptors originate from a female donor with Graves disease.

This sequence joins TRBV12-3 or TRBV12-4 and TRBJ2-3, with 9 bases identical to TRBD1. After removal of 6 bases from V and 4 bases from J, the junction contained 5 bases not matched to a gene. The CDR3 totals 14 residues. CDR3 nucleotides: TGTGCCAGCAGGGGACAGGGAGAGGCAGATACGCAGTATTTT. Its translation is CASRGQGEADTQYF.

This clonotype has more than one count but fewer than ten. V is TRBV6-5 and J is TRBJ2-2; no reliable D call. The V gene lost 0 bases and the J gene lost 6 bases, with 2 bases spanning the gap. The CDR3 has 12 residues. Germline V gene lookup returns CDR1 MNHEY and CDR2 SVGAGI. CDR3 nucleotide sequence: TGTGCCAGCAGTTACTCTCCCGGGGAGCTGTTTTTT. Translation gives CASSYSPGELFF.

The gene calls are TRBV18 and TRBJ1-1; D remains unclear. Germline V lookup: CDR1 KGHSH, CDR2 LQKENI. V lost 4 bases to trimming and J lost 4 bases, with 16 bases between them. The CDR3 consists of 15 residues. The CDR3 sequence: CASSRNGRGSTEAFF. DNA for the CDR3: TGTGCCAGCTCACGCAACGGACGGGGAAGCACTGAAGCTTTCTTT. Supplemented by reference TRBV18 and TRBJ1-1, the full variable domain reads NAGVMQNPRHLVRRRGQEARLRCSPMKGHSHVYWYRQLPEEGLKFMVYLQKENIIDESGMPKERFSAEFPKEGPSILRIQQVVRGDSAAYFCASSRNGRGSTEAFFGQGTRLTVV.

The chain couples TRBV6-1 to TRBJ1-5; D gene unclear. This CDR3 contains 14 residues. The germline gives CDR1 MNHNS, CDR2 SASEGT. The ends were cut back, 9 bases at V and 0 bases at J, with 12 bases in the middle. CDR3 loop: CASADRSSNQPQHF. CDR3 bases: TGTGCCAGTGCAGACCGCTCTAGCAATCAGCCCCAGCATTTT.

This clonotype was counted at least ten times. The V and J genes are TRBV27 and TRBJ2-5; D is possibly TRBD1 or TRBD2 (6 bases each). The CDR3 loop spans 15 amino acids. The germline V gene has CDR1 MNHEY and CDR2 SMNVEV (reference sequence). V was trimmed by 5 bases and J by 2 bases, leaving 15 bases between them. The DNA for the CDR3 is TGTGCCAGCAGTCTACTGGGGGGCTTACAAGAGACCCAGTACTTC. The encoded protein is CASSLLGGLQETQYF.

This clonotype was counted a single time. In DNA form, the CDR3 reads TGTGCCAGCAGTTACGGGGACAGGACCTACGAGCAGTACTTC. Its translation: CASSYGDRTYEQYF. This rearrangement joins TRBV6-9 to TRBJ2-7; TRBD1 matches at 8 bases. Germline CDR1 reads MNHGY; CDR2 reads SVAAGI. CDR3 length equals 14 residues. V dropped 3 bases and J dropped 2; count of bases not matched to a gene: 3.

V and J are TRBV7-6 and TRBJ1-1; perhaps TRBD1 as D (6 bases). The CDR3 covers 16 residues. The germline V gene encodes CDR1 SGHVS and CDR2 FNYEAQ. Trimming shortened V by 5 bases and J by 6 bases, and 22 bases separated the two germline ends. The chain's CDR3 is CASSEGGGARTAEAFF. CDR3 coding DNA: TGTGCCAGCAGCGAGGGGGGGGGGGCGCGCACGGCTGAAGCTTTCTTT.

J is TRBJ1-1 and V is TRBV12-3 or TRBV12-4; no definite D call. The CDR3 totals 14 residues. V was clipped by 2 bases and J by 1 base, with 8 bases between them. CDR3 DNA sequence: TGTGCCAGCAGTTTAAAACGGGGGAACACTGAAGCTTTCTTT. Amino acids: CASSLKRGNTEAFF.

This clonotype was counted many times. The chain links TRBV12-3 or TRBV12-4 to TRBJ2-7; no firm D call. V was pared by 1 base and J by 2 bases, with 6 bases between. This CDR3 has 13 amino acids. The CDR3 loop reads CASSLGSPYEQYF. The DNA of the CDR3 is TGTGCCAGCAGTTTAGGATCCCCCTACGAGCAGTACTTC.

The chain links TRBV3-2 to TRBJ2-7. TRBV3-2 is a pseudogene. This CDR3 region has 16 residues. CDR3 in amino acids: CASSRLLGGTSYEQYF. DNA of the CDR3: TGTGCCAGCAGCCGCCTGCTCGGCGGGACCTCCTACGAGCAGTACTTC.